Included here is one T cell receptor (beta chain) sequence, with context. Its antigen remains unidentified. The CDR3 extends over 14 amino acids. With V trimmed by 5 bases and J by 4 bases, 4 bases remained unmatched. Germline CDR1 reads SNHLY; CDR2 reads FYNNEI. The data originate from a study of CD8 T cells in ankylosing spondylitis. The study, taken as a whole, reports: The clones that were linked to disease were reported to be significantly enriched in matched synovial fluid samples from ankylosing spondylitis patients. Peripheral blood samples showed relatively rare disease-linked clones, and these clones were CD8+. Ankylosing spondylitis blood seemed to carry a telltale TCR beta motif made of several highly homologous variants.

Molecular-barcoded quantitative 5'-RACE produced these TCR beta libraries. TCRdb recomputed calls from the 5' RACE reads with MiXCR, one row per CDR3 protein. The table includes about 340,000 distinct CDR3 sequences, 8% detected once. This receptor was taken from a male donor with ankylosing spondylitis. The chain combines TRBV2 with TRBJ2-7, with 11 positions matching TRBD2. Material: blood, either unsorted or a sorted T cell fraction (not recorded which). CDR3 bases: TGTGCCAGCAGTCGGGGACTAGCGGAATACGAGCAGTACTTC. It is translated as CASSRGLAEYEQYF.